A single sample gave rise to the 21 T cell receptor beta chains below, sequenced in a study of cytomegalovirus exposure and HLA in healthy donors. The PCR used 60 Vbeta and 13 Jbeta primers. Generated by immunoSEQ multiplex PCR, the TCRdb table keeps only in-frame clones and is missing some. Among roughly 190,000 clones, roughly 80% were seen once, and the ten largest hold 1.6%. Sequenced sample: PBMCs. These receptors all stem from a woman aged 18 to 35 in good health and CMV-seronegative.

CDR3 in amino acids: CASGIAGGNNEQFF. In nucleotides, the CDR3 is TGTGCCAGTGGGATAGCGGGGGGTAACAATGAGCAGTTCTTC. The rearrangement links TRBV27 to TRBJ2-1; 10 positions match TRBD2. J lost 5 bases, V lost 9 bases, and 7 bases had no gene match. Germline V lookup: CDR1 MNHEY, CDR2 SMNVEV (reference sequence). The CDR3 spans 14 residues.

The chain uses TRBV9 and TRBJ2-7; D remains unclear. V gave up 0 bases and J gave up 3 bases, with 13 bases separating them. CDR3 length: 15 residues. The germline gives CDR1 SGDLS, CDR2 YYNGEE. CDR3: CASSVAVGENYEQYF. In DNA form, the CDR3 reads TGTGCCAGCAGCGTAGCGGTCGGAGAGAACTACGAGCAGTACTTC.

The genes are TRBV6-6 and TRBJ2-1, with D perhaps matching TRBD1 (6 bases). Looked up from germline, CDR1 is MNHNY and CDR2 is SVGAGI (reference sequence). This CDR3 has 16 amino acids. Trimming stripped 7 bases from V and 1 base from J, with 17 bases between. CDR3: CASTHYWGQSYNEQFF. The DNA of the CDR3 is TGTGCCAGCACCCATTATTGGGGGCAGTCCTACAATGAGCAGTTCTTC.

The chain joins TRBV25-1 to TRBJ2-5; TRBD1 agrees at 7 bases. Germline-derived CDR1 and CDR2 are MGHDK and SYGVNS. V trimming: 3 bases; J trimming: 5 bases; junction bases outside the gene matches: 6. The CDR3 sequence is 14 residues long. The CDR3 here is CASSETGHSETQYF. In DNA form, the CDR3 reads TGTGCCAGCAGTGAGACAGGGCATAGTGAGACCCAGTACTTC.

The chain has TRBV28 and TRBJ2-3; TRBD2 aligns across 7 bases. V was pared by 5 bases and J by 2 bases, with 10 bases of the junction left unmatched. Germline CDR1 is MDHEN and CDR2 is SYDVKM. The CDR3 contains 16 residues. The CDR3 sequence is CASSPRTRWHTDTQYF. The CDR3 DNA follows: TGTGCCAGCAGTCCCCGGACTAGGTGGCACACAGATACGCAGTATTTT.

The chain links TRBV5-1 to TRBJ2-6, with 8 bases aligning to TRBD1. The CDR3 covers 16 residues. CDR1 SGHRS and CDR2 YFSETQ come from the germline V gene. The junction had 6 bases not matched to a gene; V was cut back by 5 bases and J by 2 bases. CDR3 residues: CASRDRAQTGANVLTF. CDR3 sequence (DNA): TGCGCCAGCAGGGACAGGGCCCAAACTGGGGCCAACGTCCTGACTTTC. The full variable domain, rest sourced from reference TRBV5-1 and TRBJ2-6, is KAGVTQTPRYLIKTRGQQVTLSCSPISGHRSVSWYQQTPGQGLQFLFEYFSETQRNKGNFPGRFSGRQFSNSRSEMNVSTLELGDSALYLCASRDRAQTGANVLTFGAGSRLTVL.

CDR3 nucleotides: TGCGCCAGCAGCCCGGGACAGGGCCGGTCACCCCTCCACTTT. Translating it yields CASSPGQGRSPLHF. The chain is built from TRBV5-1 and TRBJ1-6, with TRBD1 matching 9 bases. The V gene end was trimmed by 4 bases and the J gene end by 10 bases; junction bases not matched to a gene: 6. CDR3 size: 14 residues. CDR1 is SGHRS and CDR2 is YFSETQ in the germline V gene.

The rearrangement uses TRBV2 and TRBJ1-1; D unresolved. Germline values: CDR1 SNHLY, CDR2 FYNNEI. Trimming stripped 4 bases from V and 5 bases from J, with 8 bases between. This CDR3 has 12 residues. CDR3 region: CASSVRATEAFF. In DNA form, the CDR3 reads TGTGCCAGCAGTGTGAGGGCTACTGAAGCTTTCTTT.

The rearrangement joins TRBV28 to TRBJ1-5; TRBD1 aligns across 7 bases. Germline V CDR1 and CDR2: MDHEN, SYDVKM. J lost 6 bases, V lost 5 bases, and 10 bases had no gene match. The CDR3 length is 15 residues. The CDR3 loop is CASSLTRGGRQPQHF. CDR3 coding DNA: TGTGCCAGCAGTCTGACCCGAGGGGGCCGTCAGCCCCAGCATTTT.

V gene TRBV7-3 combines with J gene TRBJ2-1, with a tentative D call TRBD2 (5 bases). Germline V CDR1 and CDR2: SGHTA, FQGTGA. V was clipped by 3 bases and J by 10 bases, with 16 bases between them. The CDR3 loop spans 14 amino acids. The CDR3 reads CASSFNRGRVEQFF. DNA for the CDR3: TGTGCCAGCAGCTTTAATCGGGGTCGGGTGGAGCAGTTCTTC.

The chain has TRBV27 and TRBJ2-1; D is uncertain. The CDR3 is made up of 15 amino acids. V gave up 2 bases and J gave up 3 bases, with 11 bases separating them. The germline V gene encodes CDR1 MNHEY and CDR2 SMNVEV (reference sequence). CDR3 sequence (DNA): TGTGCCAGCAGTTTAGGTCAGGCAGTCTACAATGAGCAGTTCTTC. This sequence encodes CASSLGQAVYNEQFF.

The chain is built from TRBV19 and TRBJ2-6; 9 bases match TRBD1. Per the germline V gene, CDR1 is LNHDA and CDR2 is SQIVND (reference sequence). V dropped 6 bases and J dropped 4; count of bases not matched to a gene: 4. CDR3 length: 15 residues. The CDR3 reads CASRGQGSGANVLTF. The CDR3 DNA follows: TGTGCCAGTAGAGGACAGGGGTCCGGGGCCAACGTCCTGACTTTC.

The rearrangement links TRBV7-2 to TRBJ2-3; 9 nucleotides match TRBD1. CDR1 is SGHTA, CDR2 FQGNSA, per germline. This CDR3 comprises 15 residues. Trimming cost V 5 bases and J 5 bases; bases outside gene matches: 8. CDR3 DNA: TGTGCCAGCAGCCTCACGGGACAGGGAAGAGATACGCAGTATTTT. It is translated as CASSLTGQGRDTQYF.

This chain joins TRBV7-2 and TRBJ1-1; D not certain. In germline, CDR1 is SGHTA, CDR2 FQGNSA. The ends were cut back, 7 bases at V and 1 base at J, with 22 bases in the middle. The CDR3 covers 17 residues. Written as DNA, the CDR3 is TGTGCCAGCAACGGGAGATCATGGTATTCCCCGAACACTGAAGCTTTCTTT. Residues: CASNGRSWYSPNTEAFF.

The chain couples TRBV15 to TRBJ1-1, with TRBD1 matching 11 bases. This CDR3 contains 17 residues. J gave up 5 bases and V 0 bases, and 8 bases lay outside the gene matches. The germline V gene encodes CDR1 LNHNV and CDR2 YYDKDF (reference sequence). CDR3 in amino acids: CATSREGTGGKRTEAFF. The CDR3 DNA reads as TGTGCCACCAGCAGAGAAGGGACAGGGGGGAAGCGGACTGAAGCTTTCTTT.

This clone was seen more than once but under ten times. The J gene is TRBJ2-2, the V gene TRBV30, with TRBD1 matching over 7 bases. V dropped 7 bases and J dropped 1; count of bases not matched to a gene: 9. Germline loops: CDR1 GTSNPN, CDR2 SVGIG (reference sequence). CDR3 size: 15 residues. CDR3 protein: CAYQEGAKNTGELFF. In DNA, the CDR3 is TGTGCCTACCAAGAGGGGGCAAAGAACACCGGGGAGCTGTTTTTT.

V and J are TRBV9 and TRBJ2-3; 8 bases match TRBD2. Trimming took 6 bases from V and 2 from J; bases not matched to a gene: 8. The germline V gene encodes CDR1 SGDLS and CDR2 YYNGEE. The CDR3 is made up of 15 amino acids. The CDR3 sequence is CASTQAGEVTDTQYF. The DNA for the CDR3 is TGTGCCAGCACCCAAGCGGGAGAGGTCACAGATACGCAGTATTTT.

V gene TRBV7-2 combines with J gene TRBJ2-5; the match to TRBD2 covers 15 bases. Trimming took 4 bases from V and 4 from J; bases not matched to a gene: 1. The CDR3 is 15 residues long. Looked up from germline, CDR1 is SGHTA and CDR2 is FQGNSA. The CDR3 DNA sequence: TGTGCCAGCAGCTGGGGACTAGCGGGAGGAGAGACCCAGTACTTC. This translates into CASSWGLAGGETQYF.

The genes are TRBV7-2 and TRBJ2-2; 10 bases agree with TRBD2. The length of the CDR3 is 14 residues. CDR1 SGHTA and CDR2 FQGNSA come from the germline V gene. After removal of 11 bases from V and 6 bases from J, the junction contained 9 bases not matched to a gene. DNA of the CDR3: TGTGCCCACCGGGCTAGCGGGAGCCCCGGGGAGCTGTTTTTT. Protein product: CAHRASGSPGELFF.

The chain has TRBV4-2 and TRBJ2-7, with 9 bases fitting TRBD1. The CDR3 is 15 residues long. Per the germline V gene, CDR1 is LGHNA and CDR2 is YNFKEQ. V was pared by 0 bases and J by 5 bases, with 5 bases of the junction left unmatched. The DNA of the CDR3 is TGTGCCAGCAGCCAAGAAGGGACAGGGTTCCACGAGCAGTACTTC. The encoded protein is CASSQEGTGFHEQYF.

The chain couples TRBV18 to TRBJ2-7, with 10 positions matching TRBD2. From germline, CDR1 is KGHSH and CDR2 LQKENI. CDR3 length: 15 amino acids. V was clipped by 2 bases and J by 3 bases; unmatched bases: 4. Written as DNA, the CDR3 is TGTGCCAGCTCACCATTCACTAGCGGGGTCTACGAGCAGTACTTC. Amino acid sequence: CASSPFTSGVYEQYF.